This is a list of T cell receptor beta chains from one sample in a study of human T cells and chemical hapten exposure. Each CDR3 protein gets one entry after TCRdb re-called the RACE reads with MiXCR. The table records roughly 100,000 distinct CDR3 sequences, less than 15% of them present only once. The specimen comprised whole blood, sampled in connection with sensitization to the hapten diphenylcyclopropenone (DPC). These receptors all stem from a woman aged 45 to 65 with alopecia areata. Some clones in this sample may be carry-over from other donors' samples. CDR3s include the opening cysteine and the closing phenylalanine or tryptophan.

j_call v_call cdr3_aa
TRBJ1-1 TRBV12-3/TRBV12-4 CASSPGLANTEAFF
TRBJ2-2 TRBV11-2 CASSLGTVTGELFF
TRBJ1-1 TRBV13 CAGSPRDLGTEAFF
TRBJ2-5 TRBV11-2 CASSPARLAGKETQYF
TRBJ2-7 TRBV29-1 CSVEGRSYEQYF
TRBJ1-5 TRBV5-6 CASSLLGGTSNQPQHF
TRBJ2-5 TRBV11-1 CASSILAGGRRETQYF
TRBJ1-6 TRBV18 CASSPDSQTPLHF
TRBJ1-5 TRBV19 CASSIRGRVASNQPQHF
TRBJ2-3 TRBV7-2 CASSASRVITTDTQYF
TRBJ2-5 TRBV3-1 CATNTGTQYQETQYF
TRBJ2-5 TRBV24-1 CATSGGGGRSQETQYF
TRBJ2-7 TRBV28 CASSTSSDPSYEQYF
TRBJ2-2 TRBV28 CASSSTGDTGELFF
TRBJ2-5 TRBV4-1 CASSPGQTQETQYF
TRBJ1-1 TRBV10-2 CASKLQGSAEAFF
TRBJ2-2 TRBV6-6 CASSYRGDGGELFF
TRBJ1-4 TRBV6-5 CASSYGDNEKLFF
TRBJ2-2 TRBV6-5 CASMVGGLTGELFF
TRBJ2-1 TRBV27 CASSLTSIYNEQFF
TRBJ2-1 TRBV28 CASSLPGRNSYNEQFF
TRBJ2-5 TRBV10-1 CASSSGGLMETQYF
TRBJ2-7 TRBV7-2 CASSSAGYEQYF
TRBJ1-5 TRBV28 CASSLRVGVRNQPQHF
TRBJ2-3 TRBV6-5 CASRRKGTDTQYF
TRBJ2-7 TRBV28 CASSLRGFSHEQYF
TRBJ1-1 TRBV28 CASTIEPLLLNTEAFF
TRBJ2-1 TRBV6-6 CASSRGQGAYNEQFF
TRBJ2-1 TRBV2 CASRSGGGSYNEQFF
TRBJ2-1 TRBV29-1 CSVESDIQFF
TRBJ2-2 TRBV5-1 CASSLLQEYTGELFF
TRBJ1-1 TRBV6-5 CASSYYGGGEAFF
TRBJ1-6 TRBV29-1 CSVGTGDNSPLHF
TRBJ2-1 TRBV6-5 CASSPTGRGRVGEQFF
TRBJ2-3 TRBV7-9 CASSPGSLSTDTQYF
TRBJ2-7 TRBV28 CASRPTGNSYEQYF
TRBJ2-1 TRBV10-3 CAISDASGRAHNEQFF
TRBJ1-1 TRBV29-1 CSVESFRVEAFF
TRBJ1-4 TRBV7-2 CASSSSTGGGEKLFF
TRBJ2-7 TRBV18 CASSGDGGGYEQYF
TRBJ2-7 TRBV7-2 CASSLGRAGGHEQYF
TRBJ1-4 TRBV7-9 CASELAGQGGEKLFF
TRBJ2-2 TRBV29-1 CSVRGFNTGELFF
TRBJ2-7 TRBV11-2 CASSFSVPTYEQYF
TRBJ1-1 TRBV28 CASSLQGTEAFF
TRBJ2-3 TRBV29-1 CSSRTGVATDTQYF
TRBJ2-7 TRBV7-9 CASSPRAGVYEQYF
TRBJ2-1 TRBV6-5 CASTPQLAAYNEQFF
TRBJ2-1 TRBV19 CASRVVGERNEQFF
TRBJ2-2 TRBV2 CASRLREYDTGELFF